The T cell receptor beta chain described here comes from a study of T cell changes during pregnancy in multiple sclerosis. The data were produced by immunoSEQ multiplex PCR, yet TCRdb's version contains in-frame clones alone and is incomplete. The sample shows approximately 58,000 clones, around nine tenths of them seen only once. The V and J ends lost 1 base and 2 bases respectively, with 7 bases between them. The V gene's germline CDR1 is SNHLY and CDR2 FYNNEI. The CDR3 has 14 residues. This sequence joins TRBV2 and TRBJ2-3; D is undetermined. This clonotype was obtained from a female donor with multiple sclerosis, enrolled in a pregnancy study. Sequences were derived from peripheral blood, sampled in the second trimester of pregnancy. CDR3 bases: TGTGCCAGCAGTGAAGAGCTAACCACAGATACGCAGTATTTT. Protein: CASSEELTTDTQYF.